This paragraph reports one TCR beta chain. What it binds is unknown. Every patient experienced relapse after autologous stem cell transplantation, and brentuximab vedotin exposure varied. Assay used: immunoSEQ multiplex PCR; TCRdb lists only in-frame clones, some missing. The sample carries 90,000 to 130,000 clones, 70% to 90% recorded once. The sample is drawn from a study of PD-1 blockade in classical Hodgkin lymphoma. Study-wide findings and caveats: Although disease activity or prior therapy may be involved, causes of the repertoire differences remain undefined. Patients with an early start, nivolumab under 1 year after ASCT, were excluded. Complete responders had baseline diversity similar to newly diagnosed patients. Compared with baseline, CD4+ but not CD8+ TCR diversity had risen significantly by C4D1.

Specimen: peripheral blood mononuclear cells (PBMCs), collected before the second cycle of nivolumab. The TCR originated in a human donor with classical Hodgkin lymphoma.

DNA of the CDR3: TGTGCCAGCAGCCAACAGGGCGGCGAGCAGTACTTC. It encodes CASSQQGGEQYF. This chain links TRBV13 with TRBJ2-7, with D tentatively TRBD1 (6 bases). This CDR3 is built from 12 residues. CDR1 is PRHDT and CDR2 is FYEKMQ in the germline V gene (reference sequence). Between the trimmed V and J ends, which lost 5 bases and 6 bases, there was a span of 11 bases.